This T cell receptor (beta chain) derives from a study of identical twins. Study-wide points: It was possible that invariant MAIT and iNKT cells partly confounded the zero-insertion analyses.

This CDR3 contains 13 residues. Trimming removed 5 bases at V and 4 bases at J, with 11 bases between. MiXCR, run by TCRdb on the 5' RACE reads, gives a single entry per CDR3 protein. There are some 1,600,000 distinct CDR3 sequences in the sample; more than 30% occur only once, and under 0.35% lies in the top ten. In regard to this clonotype: Its antigen is as yet unknown.

Sequenced material: cord blood. This clonotype originated in a newborn girl in good health. The V call is TRBV12-3 or TRBV12-4, the J call TRBJ1-2; perhaps TRBD1 as D (5 bases). CDR3 nucleotide sequence: TGTGCCAGCAGTCAAGGGGCTCCCTATGGCTACACCTTC. Encoded protein: CASSQGAPYGYTF.